These T cell receptor beta chains were read from a single sample in a study of shared clonotypes between healthy human individuals. TCRdb's copy holds only in-frame clones and misses some; the assay was immunoSEQ multiplex PCR. This table holds a few hundred thousand clones, 95% to 97% found once. The source material was memory CD8+ T cells sorted from blood. Source of these receptors: a man aged 30 to 39 in good health. Both conserved end residues are part of each CDR3. A D gene is named only where the DNA matches it firmly. Part of the rows lack a size; the others show once, few, many or a class for expanded clones.

d_call: TRBD1
j_call: TRBJ2-7
v_call: TRBV7-9
clone_size: NA
cdr3_nt: TGTGCCAGCAGCGTGACAGGGGGCTCCTACGAGCAGTACTTC
cdr3_aa: CASSVTGGSYEQYF

d_call: NA
j_call: TRBJ2-1
v_call: TRBV4-1
clone_size: NA
cdr3_nt: TGCGCCACCTCTTCTTCGACAATCCACAATGAGCAGTTCTTC
cdr3_aa: CATSSSTIHNEQFF

d_call: NA
j_call: TRBJ1-2
v_call: TRBV7-2
clone_size: NA
cdr3_nt: TGTGCCAGCAGCTTAGTCGTCAGGGATAATGGCTACACCTTC
cdr3_aa: CASSLVVRDNGYTF

d_call: NA
j_call: TRBJ1-4
v_call: TRBV7-9
clone_size: once
cdr3_nt: TGTGCCAGCAGCATAAAACAGGGTCTTAATGAAAAACTGTTTTTT
cdr3_aa: CASSIKQGLNEKLFF

d_call: NA
j_call: TRBJ2-7
v_call: TRBV5-6
clone_size: NA
cdr3_nt: TGTGCCAGCAGCTTGGAGCCTAGCGCGTACTACGAGCAGTACTTC
cdr3_aa: CASSLEPSAYYEQYF

d_call: NA
j_call: TRBJ2-7
v_call: TRBV2
clone_size: NA
cdr3_nt: TGTGCCAGCATGCTGCTGGTCTCTCCCTACGAGCAGTACTTC
cdr3_aa: CASMLLVSPYEQYF

d_call: NA
j_call: TRBJ1-1
v_call: TRBV25-1
clone_size: NA
cdr3_nt: TGTGCCAGCAGTTCCCAGGGGAACACTGAAGCTTTCTTT
cdr3_aa: CASSSQGNTEAFF

d_call: NA
j_call: TRBJ1-2
v_call: TRBV28
clone_size: NA
cdr3_nt: TGTGCCAGCAGTTTACGGGGTGGCTACACCTTC
cdr3_aa: CASSLRGGYTF

d_call: NA
j_call: TRBJ2-1
v_call: TRBV21-1
clone_size: NA
cdr3_nt: TGTGCCAGCAGCAAAGGGACTAGCGGGAGAGTCTACAATGAGCAGTTCTTC
cdr3_aa: CASSKGTSGRVYNEQFF

d_call: TRBD2
j_call: TRBJ2-1
v_call: TRBV28
clone_size: NA
cdr3_nt: TGTGCCAGCAGACGCGGACTAGCGGGAGCCGAGGATGAGCAGTTCTTC
cdr3_aa: CASRRGLAGAEDEQFF

d_call: NA
j_call: TRBJ2-1
v_call: TRBV6-5
clone_size: NA
cdr3_nt: TGTGCCAGCAGTCCCGTGTCTGTGCCATACAATGAGCAGTTCTTC
cdr3_aa: CASSPVSVPYNEQFF

d_call: TRBD2
j_call: TRBJ2-3
v_call: TRBV13
clone_size: NA
cdr3_nt: TGTGCCAGCAGCTTAGCGGGAGGGCCCACAGATACGCAGTATTTT
cdr3_aa: CASSLAGGPTDTQYF

d_call: NA
j_call: TRBJ1-3
v_call: TRBV6-1
clone_size: NA
cdr3_nt: TGTGCCAGCAGTGAAGATCGAGGAAACACCATATATTTT
cdr3_aa: CASSEDRGNTIYF

d_call: NA
j_call: TRBJ1-2
v_call: TRBV10-3
clone_size: NA
cdr3_nt: TGTGCCATCAGTGACCGGACAAACTATGGCTACACCTTC
cdr3_aa: CAISDRTNYGYTF

d_call: TRBD1
j_call: TRBJ2-5
v_call: TRBV4-1
clone_size: NA
cdr3_nt: TGCGCCAGCAGCCTGAGACAGGGGGAGACCCAGTACTTC
cdr3_aa: CASSLRQGETQYF

d_call: NA
j_call: TRBJ2-3
v_call: TRBV5-1
clone_size: NA
cdr3_nt: TGCGCCAGCAGCTTGGCCACAGATACGCAGTATTTT
cdr3_aa: CASSLATDTQYF

d_call: NA
j_call: TRBJ2-1
v_call: TRBV29-1
clone_size: NA
cdr3_nt: TGCAGCGTCCTACCCAACAATGAGCAGTTCTTC
cdr3_aa: CSVLPNNEQFF

d_call: TRBD2
j_call: TRBJ2-1
v_call: TRBV6-1
clone_size: NA
cdr3_nt: TGTGCCAGCAGTGAAACAGCGGGAGTCATCAATGAGCAGTTCTTC
cdr3_aa: CASSETAGVINEQFF